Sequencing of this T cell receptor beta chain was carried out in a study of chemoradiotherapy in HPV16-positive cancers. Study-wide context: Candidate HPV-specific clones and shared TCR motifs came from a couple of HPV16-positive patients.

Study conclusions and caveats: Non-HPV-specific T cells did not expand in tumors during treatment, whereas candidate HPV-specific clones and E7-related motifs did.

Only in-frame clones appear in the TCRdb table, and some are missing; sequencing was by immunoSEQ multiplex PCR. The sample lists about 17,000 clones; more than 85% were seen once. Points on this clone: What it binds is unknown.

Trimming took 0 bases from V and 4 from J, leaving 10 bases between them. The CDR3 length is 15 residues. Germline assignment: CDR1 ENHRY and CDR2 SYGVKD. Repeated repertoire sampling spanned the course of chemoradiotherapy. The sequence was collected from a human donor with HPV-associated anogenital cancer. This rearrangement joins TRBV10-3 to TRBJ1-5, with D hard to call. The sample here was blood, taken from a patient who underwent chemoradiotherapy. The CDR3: CAISESSAANQPQHF. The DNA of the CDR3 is TGTGCCATCAGTGAGTCTTCGGCAGCGAATCAGCCCCAGCATTTT.